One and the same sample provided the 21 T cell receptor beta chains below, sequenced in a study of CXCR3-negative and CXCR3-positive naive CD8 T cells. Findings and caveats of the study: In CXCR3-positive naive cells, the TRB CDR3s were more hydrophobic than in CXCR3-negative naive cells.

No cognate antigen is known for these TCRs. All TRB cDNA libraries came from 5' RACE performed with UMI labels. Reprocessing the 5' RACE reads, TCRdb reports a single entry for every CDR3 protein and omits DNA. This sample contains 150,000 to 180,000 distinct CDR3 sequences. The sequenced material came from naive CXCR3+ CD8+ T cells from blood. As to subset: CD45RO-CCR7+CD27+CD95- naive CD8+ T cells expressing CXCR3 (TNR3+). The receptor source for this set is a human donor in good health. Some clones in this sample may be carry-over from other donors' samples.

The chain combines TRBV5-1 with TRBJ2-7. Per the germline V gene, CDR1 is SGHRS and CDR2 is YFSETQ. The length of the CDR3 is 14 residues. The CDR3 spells CASSLAGWGYEQYF. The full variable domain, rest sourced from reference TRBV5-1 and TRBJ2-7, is KAGVTQTPRYLIKTRGQQVTLSCSPISGHRSVSWYQQTPGQGLQFLFEYFSETQRNKGNFPGRFSGRQFSNSRSEMNVSTLELGDSALYLCASSLAGWGYEQYFGPGTRLTVT.

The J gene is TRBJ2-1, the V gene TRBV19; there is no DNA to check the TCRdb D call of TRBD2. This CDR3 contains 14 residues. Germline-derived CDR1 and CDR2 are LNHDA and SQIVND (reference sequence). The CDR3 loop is CASMSSGGVGEQFF.

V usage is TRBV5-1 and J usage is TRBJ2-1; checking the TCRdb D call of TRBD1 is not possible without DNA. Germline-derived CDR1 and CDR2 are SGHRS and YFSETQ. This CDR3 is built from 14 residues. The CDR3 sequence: CASSWRGPYNEQFF.

The CDR3 reads CASSLGAEYSNQPQHF. The gene calls are TRBV7-9 and TRBJ1-5. This CDR3 has 16 residues. CDR1 and CDR2 (germline): SEHNR, FQNEAQ (reference sequence).

The CDR3 region is CASSLESRGKFF. The V call is TRBV7-8, the J call TRBJ2-1; TCRdb selects TRBD2, and the lack of DNA leaves this call unchecked. Germline-derived CDR1 and CDR2 are SGHVS and FQNEAQ. The CDR3 has 12 amino acids.

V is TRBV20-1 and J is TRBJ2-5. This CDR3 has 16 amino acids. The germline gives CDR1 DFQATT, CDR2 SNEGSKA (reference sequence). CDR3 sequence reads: CSASAFRGRSQETQYF.

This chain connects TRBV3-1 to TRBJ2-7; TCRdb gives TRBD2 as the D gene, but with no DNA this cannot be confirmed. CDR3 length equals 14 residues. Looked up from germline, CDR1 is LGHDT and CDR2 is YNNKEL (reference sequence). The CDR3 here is CASSQISGKREQYF.

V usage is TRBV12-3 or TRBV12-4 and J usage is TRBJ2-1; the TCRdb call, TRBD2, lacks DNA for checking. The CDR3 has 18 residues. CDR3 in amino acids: CASSLGQRETGSYNEQFF.

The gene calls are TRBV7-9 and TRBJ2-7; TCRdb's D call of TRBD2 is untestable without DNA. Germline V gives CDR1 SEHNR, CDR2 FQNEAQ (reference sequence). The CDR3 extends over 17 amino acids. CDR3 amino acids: CASSPGTSGLRRLEQYF.

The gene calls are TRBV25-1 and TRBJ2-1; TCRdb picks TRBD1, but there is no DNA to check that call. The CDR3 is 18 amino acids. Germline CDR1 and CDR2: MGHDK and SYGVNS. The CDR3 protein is CASSEFFSGTDGYNEQFF.

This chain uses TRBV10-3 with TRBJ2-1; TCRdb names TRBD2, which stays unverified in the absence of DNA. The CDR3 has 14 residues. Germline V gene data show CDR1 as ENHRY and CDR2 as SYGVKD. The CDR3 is CAITNSGGYNEQFF.

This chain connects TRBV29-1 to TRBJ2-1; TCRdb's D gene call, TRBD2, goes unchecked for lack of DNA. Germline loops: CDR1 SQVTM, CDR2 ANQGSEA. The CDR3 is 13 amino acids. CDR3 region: CSVHGGSYNEQFF.

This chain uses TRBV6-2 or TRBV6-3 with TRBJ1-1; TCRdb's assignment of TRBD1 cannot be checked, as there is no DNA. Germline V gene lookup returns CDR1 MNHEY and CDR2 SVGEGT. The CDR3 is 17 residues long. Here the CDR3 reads CASSPSTGKIPNTEAFF.

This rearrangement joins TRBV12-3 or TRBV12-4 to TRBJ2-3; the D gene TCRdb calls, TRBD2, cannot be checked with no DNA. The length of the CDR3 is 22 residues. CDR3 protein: CASSSTPGLAGGYPPGTDTQYF.

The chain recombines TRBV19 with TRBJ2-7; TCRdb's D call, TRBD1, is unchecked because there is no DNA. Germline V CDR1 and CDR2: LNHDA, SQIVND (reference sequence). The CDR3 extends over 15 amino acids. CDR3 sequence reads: CASSARGTGRNEQYF.

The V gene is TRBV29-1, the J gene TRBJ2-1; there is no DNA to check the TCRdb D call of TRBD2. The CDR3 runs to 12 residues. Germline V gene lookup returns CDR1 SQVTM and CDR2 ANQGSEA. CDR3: CSVEGLGPEQFF.

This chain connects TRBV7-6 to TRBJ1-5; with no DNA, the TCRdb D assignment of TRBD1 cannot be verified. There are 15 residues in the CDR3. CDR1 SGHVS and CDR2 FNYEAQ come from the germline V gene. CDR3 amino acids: CASSPDGQMNQPQHF.

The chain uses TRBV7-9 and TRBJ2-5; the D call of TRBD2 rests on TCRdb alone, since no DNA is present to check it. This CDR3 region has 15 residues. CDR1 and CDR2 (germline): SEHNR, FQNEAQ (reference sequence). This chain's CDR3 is CASSPRTSRQETQYF.

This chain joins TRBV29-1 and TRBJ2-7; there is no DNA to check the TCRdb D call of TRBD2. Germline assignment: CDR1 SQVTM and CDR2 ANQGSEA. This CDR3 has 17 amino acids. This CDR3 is CSVEGTPGTSASYEQYF.

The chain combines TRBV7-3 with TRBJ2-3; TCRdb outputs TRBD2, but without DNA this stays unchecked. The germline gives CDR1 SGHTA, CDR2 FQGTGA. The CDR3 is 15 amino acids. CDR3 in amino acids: CASSLWEDGADTQYF.

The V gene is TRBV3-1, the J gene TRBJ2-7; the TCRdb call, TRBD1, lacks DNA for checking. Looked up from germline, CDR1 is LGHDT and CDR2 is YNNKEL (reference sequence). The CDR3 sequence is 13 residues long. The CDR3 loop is CASSPEGALEQYF.